One T cell receptor (beta chain) is described in this entry. The sample is drawn from a study of T cells in Graves' hyperthyroidism and ophthalmopathy. Germline CDR1 reads SGHAT; CDR2 reads FQNNGV. V lost 5 bases and J 8 bases, leaving 12 bases between the germline ends. This CDR3 comprises 12 residues. Amplified TCR beta CDR3 regions derived from RNA transcripts. An initial round of RT-PCR targeting the TCR CDR3 relied on the HTBI primer set. Using its own MiXCR run on the multiplex PCR reads, TCRdb lists one record per CDR3 protein. The sample records about 540,000 distinct CDR3 sequences, 46% being singletons.

This receptor was taken from a woman under 30 with Graves' hyperthyroidism. The J gene is TRBJ1-2, the V gene TRBV11-2, with D perhaps matching TRBD1 (6 bases). Material for sequencing was peripheral blood or thyroid tissue (not recorded which). The CDR3 coding sequence is TGTGCCAGCAGCCACCAGGGGAACGGCTACACCTTC. It is translated as CASSHQGNGYTF.